This T cell receptor (beta chain) came from a study of cytomegalovirus exposure and HLA in healthy donors. Study as a whole: Earlier findings included more than 95 million unique TCR beta sequences obtained from roughly 200 million T cells.

Details on this clone: Its target is unknown.

Primers for the PCR totalled 60 Vbeta and 13 Jbeta. Sequenced by immunoSEQ multiplex PCR; TCRdb stores in-frame clones only, minus some. The top ten hold 2% to 3% of the sample, which has about 78,000 clones, 65% to 85% seen once. Study findings and constraints: V- and J-gene trimming in TCR beta was tied to a missense DCLRE1C variant by an analysis performed later.

J gave up 2 bases and V 6 bases, and 4 bases lay outside the gene matches. The CDR3 spans 14 residues. In germline, CDR1 is MNHNS, CDR2 SASEGT. Donors showed nominal health when sampled, although they likely had unrecorded immune exposures. The source is a woman aged 45-60 years in good health and CMV-seronegative. The chain recombines TRBV6-1 with TRBJ2-7; 10 bases line up with TRBD1. Sample: PBMCs. CDR3 sequence (DNA): TGTGCCAGCAGAACCGGACAGGGGGCCTACGAGCAGTACTTC. Translated, it gives CASRTGQGAYEQYF.